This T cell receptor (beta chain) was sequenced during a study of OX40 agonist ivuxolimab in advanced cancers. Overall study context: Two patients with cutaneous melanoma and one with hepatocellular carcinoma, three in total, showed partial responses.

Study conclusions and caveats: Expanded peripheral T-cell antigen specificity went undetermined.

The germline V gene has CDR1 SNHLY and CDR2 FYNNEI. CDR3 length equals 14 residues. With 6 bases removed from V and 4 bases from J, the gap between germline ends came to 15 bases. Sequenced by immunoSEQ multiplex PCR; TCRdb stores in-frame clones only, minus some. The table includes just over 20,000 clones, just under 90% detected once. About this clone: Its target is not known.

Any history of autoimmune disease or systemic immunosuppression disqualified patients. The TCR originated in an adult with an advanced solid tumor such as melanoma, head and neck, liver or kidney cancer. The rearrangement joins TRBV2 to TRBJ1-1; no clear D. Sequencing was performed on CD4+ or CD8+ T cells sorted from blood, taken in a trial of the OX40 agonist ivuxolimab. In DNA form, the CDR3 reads TGTGCCAGCAGGAGGCTAGCATCGGGCACTGAAGCTTTCTTT. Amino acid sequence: CASRRLASGTEAFF.